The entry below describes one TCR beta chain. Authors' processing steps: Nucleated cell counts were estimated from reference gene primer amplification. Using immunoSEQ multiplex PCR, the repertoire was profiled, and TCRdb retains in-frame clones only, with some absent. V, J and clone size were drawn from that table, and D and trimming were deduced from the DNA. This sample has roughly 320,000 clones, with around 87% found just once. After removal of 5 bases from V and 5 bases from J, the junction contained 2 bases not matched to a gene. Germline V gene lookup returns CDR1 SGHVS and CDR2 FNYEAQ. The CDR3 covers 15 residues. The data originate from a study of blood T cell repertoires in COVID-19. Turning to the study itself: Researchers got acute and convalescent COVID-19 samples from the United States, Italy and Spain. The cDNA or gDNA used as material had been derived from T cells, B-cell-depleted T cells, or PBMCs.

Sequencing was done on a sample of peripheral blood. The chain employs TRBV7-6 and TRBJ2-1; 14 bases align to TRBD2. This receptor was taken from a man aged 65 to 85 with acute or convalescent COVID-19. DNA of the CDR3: TGTGCCAGCAGCCAGGGACTAGCGGGAGACAATGAGCAGTTCTTC. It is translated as CASSQGLAGDNEQFF.